Following are 32 T cell receptor beta chains from one sample sequenced in a study of blood T cell repertoires in COVID-19 (dated by TCRdb to the early 2020s). The receptor library was made with the immunoSEQ multiplex PCR assay. TCRdb provides this immuneACCESS table in a form limited to in-frame rearrangements. Some clones are lacking; in checked studies, under half of them reflect an unresolved V gene, and why the rest are absent is not known. Present in this sample are approximately 97,000 clones, over 75% of which were seen just once. Around 4.5% of the sample is held by the ten biggest clonotypes. Sample: peripheral blood. The receptors shown here come from a man aged 55-75 years with acute or convalescent COVID-19.

This chain connects TRBV12-3 or TRBV12-4 to TRBJ1-1; D is unresolved. Trimming took off 2 bases at V and 7 bases at J, with 8 bases between the two ends. CDR3 length: 12 amino acids. The CDR3 DNA sequence: TGTGCCAGCAGTTTAATTCAGATTGAAGCTTTCTTT. This translates into CASSLIQIEAFF.

The rearrangement links TRBV27 to TRBJ2-1; a weak D match, TRBD2 (6 bases). Germline loops: CDR1 MNHEY, CDR2 SMNVEV (reference sequence). The V end lost 5 bases, the J end lost 4 bases, and 12 bases lay between the germline ends. The CDR3 is made up of 14 amino acids. The CDR3 DNA sequence: TGTGCCAGCAGTAGGCGGGGCCCTTACAATGAGCAGTTCTTC. Translating gives CASSRRGPYNEQFF.

The rearrangement joins TRBV12-3 or TRBV12-4 to TRBJ2-1; D not certain. This CDR3 has 13 residues. Trimming removed 5 bases at V and 0 bases at J, with 5 bases between. CDR3: CASSRISYNEQFF. In DNA, the CDR3 is TGTGCCAGCAGTCGTATCTCCTACAATGAGCAGTTCTTC.

V is TRBV18 and J is TRBJ1-1; D call uncertain. The CDR3 consists of 14 residues. The V end was cut by 2 bases, the J end by 6 bases, with 13 bases between. Germline lookup yields CDR1 KGHSH and CDR2 LQKENI. CDR3: CASSPAAGLAEAFF. The CDR3 DNA is TGTGCCAGCTCACCAGCGGCCGGTCTGGCTGAAGCTTTCTTT.

The chain uses TRBV10-3 and TRBJ1-5, with a tentative D call TRBD1 (5 bases). Looked up from germline, CDR1 is ENHRY and CDR2 is SYGVKD. V shed 4 bases and J shed 5 bases, with 9 bases lying between them. The CDR3 runs to 13 residues. DNA of the CDR3: TGTGCCATCAGTGGGACAAGTTATCAGCCCCAGCATTTT. It codes for CAISGTSYQPQHF.

The CDR3 is CASSSRDNPYNEQFF. The DNA of the CDR3 is TGTGCCAGCAGCTCCCGGGACAATCCCTACAATGAGCAGTTCTTC. This rearrangement joins TRBV7-9 to TRBJ2-1; D possibly corresponds to TRBD1 (6 bases). The CDR3 sequence is 15 residues long. V was pared by 4 bases and J by 2 bases, with 12 bases between. CDR1 is SEHNR and CDR2 is FQNEAQ in the germline V gene (reference sequence).

This clone was found many times. This rearrangement joins TRBV7-3 to TRBJ1-2, with D possibly matching TRBD1 (5 bases). This CDR3 contains 13 residues. Germline V gene data show CDR1 as SGHTA and CDR2 as FQGTGA. The V and J ends lost 2 bases and 5 bases respectively, with 9 bases between them. Here the CDR3 DNA reads TGTGCCAGCAGCTTATCTTCAGGGTATGGCTACACCTTC. It codes for CASSLSSGYGYTF.

This sequence joins TRBV7-9 and TRBJ1-4; 7 positions match TRBD1. V shed 5 bases, J shed 7 bases, and the junction held 13 bases outside the gene matches. The CDR3 runs to 16 residues. Germline CDR1 SEHNR, CDR2 FQNEAQ (reference sequence). CDR3 in amino acids: CASSPIDRVVREKLFF. CDR3 in DNA: TGTGCCAGCAGCCCGATCGACAGGGTAGTTCGTGAAAAACTGTTTTTT. The full variable domain, its missing parts supplied by reference TRBV7-9 and TRBJ1-4, is DTGVSQNPRHKITKRGQNVTFRCDPISEHNRLYWYRQTLGQGPEFLTYFQNEAQLEKSRLLSDRFSAERPKGSFSTLEIQRTEQGDSAMYLCASSPIDRVVREKLFFGSGTQLSVL.

Concerning this clone itself: The same CDR3 arises from other DNA sequences in this sample as well. The J gene is TRBJ2-1, the V gene TRBV28; 7 nucleotides line up with TRBD2. Germline values: CDR1 MDHEN, CDR2 SYDVKM. The length of the CDR3 is 13 residues. Trimming at V came to 6 bases and at J to 4 bases, leaving 3 bases not matched to a gene. The DNA for the CDR3 is TGTGCCAGCAGCCGTAGCGGGTACAATGAGCAGTTCTTC. As protein: CASSRSGYNEQFF.

The CDR3 DNA follows: TGTGCCAGTGGACTCGGACCCTCTGGGGCCAACGTCCTGACTTTC. Translated, it gives CASGLGPSGANVLTF. The rearrangement links TRBV7-3 to TRBJ2-6; the D gene is possibly TRBD2 (5 bases). The germline V and J ends were trimmed by 9 bases and 0 bases, with 12 bases remaining between them. Germline V gene data show CDR1 as SGHTA and CDR2 as FQGTGA. The CDR3 covers 15 residues.

The chain uses TRBV29-1 and TRBJ1-1; 11 positions match TRBD1. Germline assignment: CDR1 SQVTM and CDR2 ANQGSEA. Trimming at V came to 2 bases and at J to 5 bases, leaving 7 bases not matched to a gene. The CDR3 is 15 amino acids. CDR3 in amino acids: CSVERTGGYSTEAFF. The CDR3 nucleotides are TGCAGCGTTGAAAGGACAGGGGGCTATTCGACTGAAGCTTTCTTT.

The chain joins TRBV5-5 to TRBJ1-2; tentatively, D is TRBD1 (5 bases). V dropped 1 base and J dropped 1 base, with 8 bases sitting between them. The CDR3 is 14 residues long. In germline, CDR1 is SGHKS, CDR2 YYEKEE (reference sequence). For the CDR3, the DNA is TGTGCCAGCAGCTTGAAGGGGTATAACTATGGCTACACCTTC. This translates into CASSLKGYNYGYTF.

The rearrangement uses TRBV27 and TRBJ1-2; TRBD1 matches at 8 bases. The CDR3 sequence is 15 residues long. The V and J ends lost 5 bases and 4 bases, in that order; junction bases with no gene match: 9. Germline values: CDR1 MNHEY, CDR2 SMNVEV (reference sequence). The CDR3 DNA is TGTGCCAGCAGTCCCCGGACAGGGCAGAGCTATGGCTACACCTTC. Translating gives CASSPRTGQSYGYTF.

This clone was found a few times. Additional DNA sequences in this sample encode the identical CDR3. V is TRBV3-1 (or the pseudogene TRBV3-2) and J is TRBJ1-6; 9 bases map to TRBD1. The germline gives CDR1 LGHDT, CDR2 YNNKEL (reference sequence). The CDR3 extends over 14 amino acids. V dropped 3 bases and J dropped 7; count of bases not matched to a gene: 1. The chain's CDR3 is CASSQDRGNSPLHF. The CDR3, as DNA: TGTGCCAGCAGCCAGGACAGGGGCAATTCACCCCTCCACTTT.

The chain uses TRBV5-1 and TRBJ1-2; D possibly corresponds to TRBD1 (6 bases). The V gene's germline CDR1 is SGHRS and CDR2 YFSETQ. V was trimmed by 0 bases and J by 6 bases, leaving 15 bases between them. This CDR3 region has 15 residues. The CDR3 coding sequence is TGCGCCAGCAGCTTGGTAGGCAGGGGAGACCATGGCTACACCTTC. Its protein is CASSLVGRGDHGYTF. The full variable domain, in which reference TRBV5-1 and TRBJ1-2 provide the parts outside the CDR3, is KAGVTQTPRYLIKTRGQQVTLSCSPISGHRSVSWYQQTPGQGLQFLFEYFSETQRNKGNFPGRFSGRQFSNSRSEMNVSTLELGDSALYLCASSLVGRGDHGYTFGSGTRLTVV.

The chain is built from TRBV7-9 and TRBJ1-3; D is uncertain. Trimming cost V 8 bases and J 0 bases, with 23 bases left between them. This CDR3 contains 18 residues. The germline V gene has CDR1 SEHNR and CDR2 FQNEAQ (reference sequence). CDR3 in amino acids: CASYYGLQKRTSGNTIYF. The CDR3 DNA reads as TGTGCCAGCTACTATGGATTGCAAAAAAGAACCTCTGGAAACACCATATATTTT.

This clone turned up a few times. The chain carries TRBV5-4 and TRBJ2-6; the match to TRBD1 covers 7 bases. This CDR3 spans 17 amino acids. V lost 3 bases to trimming and J lost 2 bases; unmatched junction nucleotides: 8. In germline, CDR1 is SGHNT, CDR2 YYREEE (reference sequence). CDR3 bases: TGTGCCAGCAGCTGGGGGACAGCCGGGACTGGGGCCAACGTCCTGACTTTC. It codes for CASSWGTAGTGANVLTF.

The chain couples TRBV5-6 to TRBJ1-4; the D is unclear. This CDR3 has 13 residues. Trimming shortened V by 2 bases and J by 8 bases, and 10 bases separated the two germline ends. CDR1 SGHDT and CDR2 YYEEEE come from the germline V gene. CDR3 residues: CASSFLGGEKLFF. The CDR3, as DNA: TGTGCCAGCAGCTTTTTGGGAGGGGAAAAACTGTTTTTT.

This chain connects TRBV7-9 to TRBJ1-2; D ambiguous. V was cut by 1 base and J by 2 bases, with 8 bases left in between. CDR1 is SEHNR and CDR2 is FQNEAQ in the germline V gene (reference sequence). This CDR3 is built from 14 residues. The CDR3 reads CASSLGTANYGYTF. The CDR3 DNA follows: TGTGCCAGCAGCTTAGGCACAGCAAACTATGGCTACACCTTC.

The chain carries TRBV11-2 and TRBJ1-3, with 10 bases identical to TRBD1. Germline V CDR1 and CDR2: SGHAT, FQNNGV. Losses at the gene ends were 4 bases for V and 11 bases for J; bases not matched to a gene: 8. The CDR3 extends over 14 amino acids. CDR3 residues: CASSWGQGIRPIYF. In DNA form, the CDR3 reads TGTGCCAGCAGCTGGGGACAGGGGATTCGCCCCATATATTTT.

The V call is TRBV3-1 (or the pseudogene TRBV3-2), the J call TRBJ1-1; D gene uncertain. The V end was cut by 4 bases, the J end by 0 bases, with 15 bases between. The CDR3 is made up of 16 amino acids. Per germline, CDR1 LGHDT and CDR2 YNNKEL (reference sequence). Here the CDR3 reads CASSRSSGMMNTEAFF. The CDR3 region has the DNA TGTGCCAGCAGCCGAAGTTCCGGGATGATGAACACTGAAGCTTTCTTT.

This clone was picked up a small number of times. The rearrangement joins TRBV19 to TRBJ1-5; 7 bases match TRBD1. J lost 2 bases, V lost 4 bases, and 5 bases had no gene match. The germline V gene encodes CDR1 LNHDA and CDR2 SQIVND (reference sequence). This CDR3 region has 15 residues. The CDR3 reads CASSTNRGGNQPQHF. CDR3 DNA sequence: TGTGCCAGTAGTACAAACAGGGGCGGCAATCAGCCCCAGCATTTT. The whole variable domain, filled in from reference TRBV19 and TRBJ1-5, reads DGGITQSPKYLFRKEGQNVTLSCEQNLNHDAMYWYRQDPGQGLRLIYYSQIVNDFQKGDIAEGYSVSREKKESFPLTVTSAQKNPTAFYLCASSTNRGGNQPQHFGDGTRLSIL.

The chain employs TRBV12-3 or TRBV12-4 and TRBJ1-2; D remains unclear. CDR3 size: 13 residues. With 5 bases removed from V and 9 bases from J, the gap between germline ends came to 16 bases. CDR3 bases: TGTGCCAGCAGTGGGTCGGGAACTGGAAGCTACACCTTC. Protein: CASSGSGTGSYTF.

At least ten counts were recorded for this clone. The rearrangement joins TRBV4-1 to TRBJ1-5; D is perhaps TRBD1 (5 bases). V lost 1 base and J lost 5, with 6 bases in between. Germline V gives CDR1 MGHRA, CDR2 YSYEKL. The CDR3 runs to 13 residues. CDR3 sequence (DNA): TGCGCCAGCAGCCAAGGACAGTATCAGCCCCAGCATTTT. Translating gives CASSQGQYQPQHF.

This clone was recorded only once. The rearrangement links TRBV18 to TRBJ1-1; D perhaps matches TRBD1 (5 bases). This CDR3 spans 15 amino acids. Looked up from germline, CDR1 is KGHSH and CDR2 is LQKENI. Trimming cost V 0 bases and J 4 bases, with 12 bases left between them. The CDR3 spells CASSPPGQQTTEAFF. DNA of the CDR3: TGTGCCAGCTCACCACCGGGGCAGCAAACCACTGAAGCTTTCTTT.

As for this clone: A much larger clone lies one base from this, so it may be a read error. Additional DNA sequences in this sample encode the identical CDR3. J is TRBJ2-2 and V is TRBV7-2; TRBD2 is a possible D gene (6 bases). Germline-derived CDR1 and CDR2 are SGHTA and FQGNSA. The CDR3 has 14 amino acids. Trimming took 1 base from V and 5 from J, leaving 8 bases between them. CDR3 nucleotide sequence: TGTGCCAGCAGCTTAGGGGCGGGGACCGGGGAGCTGTTTTTT. Its translation: CASSLGAGTGELFF.

V and J are TRBV9 and TRBJ1-6; tentative D call: TRBD1 (6 bases). The germline V and J ends were trimmed by 3 bases and 11 bases, with 12 bases remaining between them. The CDR3 is 13 residues long. Germline values: CDR1 SGDLS, CDR2 YYNGEE. The CDR3 here is CASSEGVGTPLHF. CDR3 sequence (DNA): TGTGCCAGCAGCGAGGGGGTGGGGACACCCCTCCACTTT.

The V gene is TRBV5-1, the J gene TRBJ2-2; no definite D call. In germline, CDR1 is SGHRS, CDR2 YFSETQ. Between the trimmed V and J ends, which lost 4 bases and 1 base, there was a span of 5 bases. The CDR3 extends over 13 amino acids. The CDR3 DNA reads TGCGCCAGCAGCGCAGAGAACACCGGGGAGCTGTTTTTT. Amino acid sequence: CASSAENTGELFF.

The V and J genes are TRBV11-3 and TRBJ1-1, with unresolved D. Deletions cut 2 bases from V and 7 bases from J, with 11 bases between. The germline CDR1 and CDR2 sequences are SGHNT and YENEEA. CDR3 length equals 13 residues. The chain's CDR3 is CASSLIPSLEAFF. In DNA, the CDR3 is TGTGCCAGCAGCTTAATCCCAAGCCTTGAAGCTTTCTTT.

This chain joins TRBV10-3 and TRBJ1-2; D is possibly TRBD1 (5 bases). The V end lost 3 bases, the J end lost 3 bases, and 11 bases lay between the germline ends. Looked up from germline, CDR1 is ENHRY and CDR2 is SYGVKD. The CDR3 covers 14 residues. CDR3 DNA sequence: TGTGCCATCAGTGACGGGGGACGGGACTATGGCTACACCTTC. Its protein product is CAISDGGRDYGYTF.

This clone appeared a single time. The chain employs TRBV27 and TRBJ1-3; D might be TRBD1 (5 bases). The CDR3 is 15 amino acids. From germline, CDR1 is MNHEY and CDR2 SMNVEV (reference sequence). The V and J ends lost 5 bases and 0 bases respectively, with 11 bases between them. CDR3 nucleotide sequence: TGTGCCAGCAGTCCCGGGGGGTTCTCTGGAAACACCATATATTTT. The encoded protein is CASSPGGFSGNTIYF.

The chain is built from TRBV6-5 and TRBJ2-7; 8 nucleotides match TRBD1. Germline assignment: CDR1 MNHEY and CDR2 SVGAGI. The junction had 9 bases not matched to a gene; V was cut back by 4 bases and J by 4 bases. This CDR3 has 15 residues. The CDR3 nucleotides read TGTGCCAGCAGTTCATCGACAGGGGTTTCGTACGAGCAGTACTTC. Its translation: CASSSSTGVSYEQYF.